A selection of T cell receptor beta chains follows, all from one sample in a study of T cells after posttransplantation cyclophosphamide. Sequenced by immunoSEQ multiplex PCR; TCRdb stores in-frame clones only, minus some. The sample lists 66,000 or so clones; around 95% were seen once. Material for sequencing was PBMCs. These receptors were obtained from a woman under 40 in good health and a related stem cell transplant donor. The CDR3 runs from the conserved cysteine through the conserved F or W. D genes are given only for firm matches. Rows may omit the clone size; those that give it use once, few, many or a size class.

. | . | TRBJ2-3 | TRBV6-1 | TGTGCCAGCAGTCCCGGGACTGAGGGAGATACGCAGTATTTT | CASSPGTEGDTQYF
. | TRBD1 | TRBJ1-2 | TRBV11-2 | TGTGCCAGCACATCCAGGCGACAGGGGGCTCGAGGCTACACCTTC | CASTSRRQGARGYTF
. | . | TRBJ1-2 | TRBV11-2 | TGTGCCAGCAGCCCCTGGATGAGGGACTATGGCTACACCTTC | CASSPWMRDYGYTF
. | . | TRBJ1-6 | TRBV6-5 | TGTGCCAGCAGTTGGGACGGCTATAATTCACCCCTCCACTTT | CASSWDGYNSPLHF
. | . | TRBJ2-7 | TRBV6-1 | TGTGCCAGCAGTGAAGACGCTAAGGGCGAGCAGTACTTC | CASSEDAKGEQYF
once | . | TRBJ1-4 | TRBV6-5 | TGTGCCAGCCGTATTGCAACTAATGAAAAACTGTTTTTT | CASRIATNEKLFF
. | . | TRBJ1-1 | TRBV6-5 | TGTGCCAGCAGTTACCCTGGGGACACTGAAGCTTTCTTT | CASSYPGDTEAFF
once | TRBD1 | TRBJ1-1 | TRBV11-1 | TGTGCCAGCAGCTTGGACAGGGGAACTGCTGAAGCTTTCTTT | CASSLDRGTAEAFF
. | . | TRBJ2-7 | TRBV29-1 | TGCAGCGTTGCCGGGTCCCCCTACGAGCAGTACTTC | CSVAGSPYEQYF
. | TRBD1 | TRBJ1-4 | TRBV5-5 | TGTGCCAGCAGTCGAGGGGGCGCCGGGGAAAAACTGTTTTTT | CASSRGGAGEKLFF
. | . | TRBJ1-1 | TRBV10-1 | TGCGCCAGCAGGGTTACAGCTTTCTTT | CASRVTAFF
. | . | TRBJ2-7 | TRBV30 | TGTGCCTGGGCGGCGGATAGAGCGATCTCGGGGAGATACGAGCAGTACTTC | CAWAADRAISGRYEQYF
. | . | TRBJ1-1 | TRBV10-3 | TGTGCCATCGCTCGGGAAAACACTGAAGCTTTCTTT | CAIARENTEAFF
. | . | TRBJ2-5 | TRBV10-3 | TGTGCCATCAGTGATGGCGGGAACCCCCAAGAGACCCAGTACTTC | CAISDGGNPQETQYF
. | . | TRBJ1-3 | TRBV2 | TGTGCCAGCAGGGCAGGGGTTGCCTCTGGAAACACCATATATTTT | CASRAGVASGNTIYF
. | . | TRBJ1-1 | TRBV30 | TGTGCCTGGAGTCGGGCGACGGCAGAAGCTTTCTTT | CAWSRATAEAFF
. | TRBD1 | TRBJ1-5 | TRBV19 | TGTGCCAGTAGCCGGCAGGGGGGCAATCAGCCCCAGCATTTT | CASSRQGGNQPQHF
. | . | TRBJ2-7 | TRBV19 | TGTGCCAGTAGTATAGTCTGGAGGACGGGCGAGCAGTACTTC | CASSIVWRTGEQYF
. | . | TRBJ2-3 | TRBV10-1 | TGCGCCAGCAGCGGGGGAACTAGCACAGATACGCAGTATTTT | CASSGGTSTDTQYF
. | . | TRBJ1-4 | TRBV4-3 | TGCGCCAGCAGCCAAGTCAGGGGACGGGAAAAACTGTTTTTT | CASSQVRGREKLFF
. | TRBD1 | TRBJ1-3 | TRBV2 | TGTGCCAGCAGGGGACAGGGAGTCTCTGGAAACACCATATATTTT | CASRGQGVSGNTIYF
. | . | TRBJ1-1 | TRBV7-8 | TGTGCCAGCAGCCCTCCCGGGCTGGGCACTGAAGCTTTCTTT | CASSPPGLGTEAFF
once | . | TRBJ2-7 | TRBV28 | TGTGCCAGCAGTTTAGAAGGAGGGACCTACGAGCAGTACTTC | CASSLEGGTYEQYF
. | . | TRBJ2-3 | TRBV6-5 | TGTGCCAGCAGCCGCAGAGCTAGCACAGATACGCAGTATTTT | CASSRRASTDTQYF
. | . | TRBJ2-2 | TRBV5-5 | TGTGCCAGCAGCTTGGGACACCTGAACACCGGGGAGCTGTTTTTT | CASSLGHLNTGELFF
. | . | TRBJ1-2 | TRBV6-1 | TGTGCCAGCAGTGAAGTAGGGGGAGGCTACACCTTC | CASSEVGGGYTF
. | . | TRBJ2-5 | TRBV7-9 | TGTGCCAGCAGCCGGGGACCGATCCAGTACTTC | CASSRGPIQYF
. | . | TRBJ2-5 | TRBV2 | TGTGCCAGCAGTGACCAAGGACAGCCACAAGAGACCCAGTACTTC | CASSDQGQPQETQYF
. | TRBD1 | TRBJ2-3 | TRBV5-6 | TGTGCCAGCAGCATACAGGGGATGGGGAGCACAGATACGCAGTATTTT | CASSIQGMGSTDTQYF
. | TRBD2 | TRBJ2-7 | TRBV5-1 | TGCGCCAGCAGCTTTCTCCGGGGACTAGCGGGGTCCTACGAGCAGTACTTC | CASSFLRGLAGSYEQYF
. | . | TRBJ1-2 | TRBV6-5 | TGTGCCAGCAGTTACTCTGGACAGCTCTATGGCTACACCTTC | CASSYSGQLYGYTF
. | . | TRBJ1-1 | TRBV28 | TGTGCCAGCACTCCACCAAGGTCCCGGGGCACTGAAGCTTTCTTT | CASTPPRSRGTEAFF
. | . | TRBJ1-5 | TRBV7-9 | TGTGCCAGCAGCTTAGGCGGGGTTACGCAGCCCCAGCATTTT | CASSLGGVTQPQHF
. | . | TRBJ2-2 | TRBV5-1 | TGCGCCAGCAGCGAGAGGACAGCGAACACCGGGGAGCTGTTTTTT | CASSERTANTGELFF
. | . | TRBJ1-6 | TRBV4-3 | TGCGCCAGCAGCCAAGAATTCGCAGGGAAAAACTCCTATAATTCACCCCTCCACTTT | CASSQEFAGKNSYNSPLHF
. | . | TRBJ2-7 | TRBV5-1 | TGCGCCAGCAATGGACAGAGTAGCTCCTACGAGCAGTACTTC | CASNGQSSSYEQYF
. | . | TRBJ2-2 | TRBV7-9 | TGTGCCAGCAGCCACGCAGGGGCCGGCGGGGAGCTGTTTTTT | CASSHAGAGGELFF
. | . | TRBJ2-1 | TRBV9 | TGTGCCAGCAGCGCCGGACAGTACAATGAGCAGTTCTTC | CASSAGQYNEQFF
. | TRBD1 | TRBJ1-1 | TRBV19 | TGTGCCAGTAGTAAATCCTACAGGGGCACTGAAGCTTTCTTT | CASSKSYRGTEAFF
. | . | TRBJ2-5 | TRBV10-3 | TGTGCCATCAGAACCGTGACAGCAGAGACCCAGTACTTC | CAIRTVTAETQYF
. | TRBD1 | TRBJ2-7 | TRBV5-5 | TGTGCCAGCGGAACCCGGGACAGGGACTACGAGCAGTACTTC | CASGTRDRDYEQYF
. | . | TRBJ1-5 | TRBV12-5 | TGTGCTAGTGGCTCAAGCGGCGTTGGGCAGCCCCAGCATTTT | CASGSSGVGQPQHF
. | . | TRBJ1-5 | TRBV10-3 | TGTGCCATCAGTGAGTCGTCGTTCGGGGGGGCTGGCAATCAGCCCCAGCATTTT | CAISESSFGGAGNQPQHF
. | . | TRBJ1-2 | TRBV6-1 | TGTGCCAGCAGCCCGGGGGTGCCCTATGGCTACACCTTC | CASSPGVPYGYTF
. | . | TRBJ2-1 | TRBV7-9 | TGTGCCAGCAGCCTGGGGGACTTCAGGTACAATGAGCAGTTCTTC | CASSLGDFRYNEQFF
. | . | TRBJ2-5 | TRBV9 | TGTGCCAGCAGCGTAGCAAGCGAGACCCAGTACTTC | CASSVASETQYF
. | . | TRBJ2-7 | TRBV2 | TGTGCCAGCAGTGGAGCGGGACAAGTCTACGAGCAGTACTTC | CASSGAGQVYEQYF
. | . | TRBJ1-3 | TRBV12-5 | TGTGCTAGTGGTTTGGCCAGGGGAAACACCATATATTTT | CASGLARGNTIYF
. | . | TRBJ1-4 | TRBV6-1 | TGTGCCAGCGGGAACCTTTTAACTAATGAAAAACTGTTTTTT | CASGNLLTNEKLFF
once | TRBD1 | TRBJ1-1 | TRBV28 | TGTGCCAGCAGTTTTTGGGACAGGGGCGCTGAAGCTTTCTTT | CASSFWDRGAEAFF
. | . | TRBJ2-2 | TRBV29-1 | TGCAGCGTTGTACCGGGCCTCAACACCGGGGAGCTGTTTTTT | CSVVPGLNTGELFF
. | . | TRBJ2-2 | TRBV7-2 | TGTGCCAGCAGCCCCAGGTCTCGGGGGGAGCTGTTTTTT | CASSPRSRGELFF
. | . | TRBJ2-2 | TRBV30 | TGTGCCTGGAGTGTACCTTTCGCGAACACCGGGGAGCTGTTTTTT | CAWSVPFANTGELFF
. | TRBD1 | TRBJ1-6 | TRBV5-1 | TGCGCCAGCAGCTTACGGGCCGGGACAGGGCCTAATTCACCCCTCCACTTT | CASSLRAGTGPNSPLHF
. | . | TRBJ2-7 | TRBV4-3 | TGCGCCAGCAGCCAAGAGACGGAGAGATCCTACGAGCAGTACTTC | CASSQETERSYEQYF
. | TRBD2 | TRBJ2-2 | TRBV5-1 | TGCGCCAGCAGTGGACTGAGCGGGGGGAACACCGGGGAGCTGTTTTTT | CASSGLSGGNTGELFF
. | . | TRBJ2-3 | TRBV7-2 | TGTGCCAGCAGCTTAGGGTTGGCCGGGTCCGGGGATACGCAGTATTTT | CASSLGLAGSGDTQYF